One and the same sample provided the 14 T cell receptor beta chains below, sequenced in a study of cytomegalovirus exposure and HLA in healthy donors (dated by TCRdb to 2015 to 2018). Libraries were prepared through the immunoSEQ multiplex PCR assay. For the multiplex PCR, a mixture combining 60 forward primers for TCR Vbeta segments and 13 reverse primers for TCR Jbeta segments was used. TCRdb carries this immuneACCESS record with in-frame sequences only. Its versions omit some clonotypes, under half of them owing to an unresolved V gene in the studies checked, with the rest unexplained. This specimen's table enumerates roughly 77,000 clones. Of the sample, about 4% is held by the ten largest clones. The specimen was PBMCs. These receptors originate from a female donor in good health and CMV-seropositive.

The V and J genes are TRBV6-1 and TRBJ2-4; 10 bases map to TRBD1. The CDR3 runs to 14 residues. Per the germline V gene, CDR1 is MNHNS and CDR2 is SASEGT. J gave up 6 bases and V 6 bases, and 5 bases lay outside the gene matches. The CDR3 sequence is CASSGRDRGNIQYF. The CDR3 DNA reads TGTGCCAGCAGCGGCCGGGACAGGGGAAACATTCAGTACTTC.

The chain employs TRBV5-1 and TRBJ2-7; TRBD2 aligns across 7 bases. The CDR3 spans 14 residues. Germline values: CDR1 SGHRS, CDR2 YFSETQ. With V trimmed by 2 bases and J by 2 bases, 4 bases remained unmatched. CDR3 loop: CASSLLGGTYEQYF. CDR3 nucleotide sequence: TGCGCCAGCAGCTTACTGGGGGGGACCTACGAGCAGTACTTC.

The gene calls are TRBV7-9 and TRBJ1-2; the D gene is possibly TRBD1 (5 bases). This CDR3 has 14 residues. CDR1 is SEHNR and CDR2 is FQNEAQ in the germline V gene (reference sequence). V was trimmed by 1 base and J by 6 bases, leaving 12 bases between them. The CDR3 protein is CASSLGAGYDGYTF. CDR3 coding DNA: TGTGCCAGCAGCTTAGGCGCAGGGTACGATGGCTACACCTTC.

The chain joins TRBV9 to TRBJ2-5, with D maybe TRBD2 (6 bases). CDR1 is SGDLS, CDR2 YYNGEE, per germline. Trimming shortened V by 0 bases and J by 1 base, and 10 bases separated the two germline ends. The length of the CDR3 is 15 residues. CDR3 DNA: TGTGCCAGCAGCGTAGCCCCGGGACTCCAAGAGACCCAGTACTTC. As protein: CASSVAPGLQETQYF.

V usage is TRBV13 and J usage is TRBJ2-2, with 15 bases fitting TRBD2. Germline assignment: CDR1 PRHDT and CDR2 FYEKMQ (reference sequence). This CDR3 is 19 amino acids long. V gave up 5 bases and J gave up 5 bases; unmatched junction bases: 12. CDR3 in amino acids: CASSPGLAGGPRRTGELFF. The CDR3 nucleotides are TGTGCCAGCAGCCCTGGACTAGCGGGAGGGCCAAGGAGGACCGGGGAGCTGTTTTTT.

This chain uses TRBV18 with TRBJ1-1, with 8 bases that match TRBD1. The CDR3 totals 14 residues. CDR1 KGHSH and CDR2 LQKENI come from the germline V gene. The V gene end was trimmed by 3 bases and the J gene end by 3 bases; junction bases not matched to a gene: 3. Here the CDR3 reads CASSPQDRDTEAFF. The CDR3 DNA reads TGTGCCAGCTCACCCCAGGACAGGGACACTGAAGCTTTCTTT.

The chain has TRBV5-1 and TRBJ2-7, with a tentative D call TRBD1 (6 bases). The CDR3 loop spans 20 amino acids. V lost 4 bases to trimming and J lost 4 bases, with 33 bases between them. Germline CDR1 SGHRS, CDR2 YFSETQ. The CDR3 region is CASSPKTVGQGLLGDYEQYF. The DNA of the CDR3 is TGCGCCAGCAGCCCCAAGACGGTGGGACAAGGCCTCCTAGGGGATTACGAGCAGTACTTC. Using reference TRBV5-1 and TRBJ2-7 for the parts outside the CDR3, the full variable domain is KAGVTQTPRYLIKTRGQQVTLSCSPISGHRSVSWYQQTPGQGLQFLFEYFSETQRNKGNFPGRFSGRQFSNSRSEMNVSTLELGDSALYLCASSPKTVGQGLLGDYEQYFGPGTRLTVT.

The J gene is TRBJ1-6, the V gene TRBV19; possible D gene TRBD1, 6 bases. Trimming took off 10 bases at V and 5 bases at J, with 15 bases between the two ends. The CDR3 runs 14 residues. CDR1 is LNHDA and CDR2 is SQIVND in the germline V gene (reference sequence). The CDR3 DNA is TGTGCCATCTCAAGGGGGACCAATAATTCACCCCTCCACTTT. Translating gives CAISRGTNNSPLHF.

The V and J genes are TRBV18 and TRBJ1-5, with 8 nucleotides matching TRBD1. The CDR3 spans 14 residues. Trimming cost V 6 bases and J 4 bases; bases outside gene matches: 5. The germline gives CDR1 KGHSH, CDR2 LQKENI. The CDR3 DNA reads TGTGCCAGCTCGCCTGGGACAGGAAATCAGCCCCAGCATTTT. Translating gives CASSPGTGNQPQHF.

CDR3 loop: CASSLKAVVGGHETQYF. The CDR3 coding sequence is TGTGCCAGCAGCTTAAAGGCGGTGGTCGGGGGGCACGAGACCCAGTACTTC. V gene TRBV7-2 combines with J gene TRBJ2-5; weak D call: TRBD2 (7 bases). V was shortened by 2 bases and J by 5 bases, with 21 bases between the two germline ends. CDR1 is SGHTA and CDR2 is FQGNSA in the germline V gene. CDR3 length equals 17 residues. Looking up the rest from reference TRBV7-2 and TRBJ2-5 gives the full variable domain: GAGVSQSPSNKVTEKGKDVELRCDPISGHTALYWYRQSLGQGLEFLIYFQGNSAPDKSGLPSDRFSAERTGGSVSTLTIQRTQQEDSAVYLCASSLKAVVGGHETQYFGPGTRLLVL.

The chain has TRBV6-1 and TRBJ1-2; TRBD1 agrees at 7 bases. Trimming at V came to 2 bases and at J to 6 bases, leaving 3 bases not matched to a gene. Germline assignment: CDR1 MNHNS and CDR2 SASEGT. The CDR3 runs to 13 residues. The CDR3 here is CASSERQGDGYTF. The CDR3 DNA is TGTGCCAGCAGTGAACGCCAGGGGGATGGCTACACCTTC.

To note about this clone: At one end the junction does not follow the germline gene, possibly because of a read error. The chain links TRBV9 to TRBJ2-3, with a possible D match to TRBD2 (6 bases). The CDR3 has 11 residues. From germline, CDR1 is SGDLS and CDR2 YYNGEE. The CDR3 DNA follows: TGTGCCAGAAGCGCGGGGGATACGCAGTATTTT. It encodes CARSAGDTQYF.

This chain joins TRBV6-1 and TRBJ2-2; possibly TRBD2 for D (6 bases). CDR1 and CDR2 (germline): MNHNS, SASEGT. The CDR3 loop spans 15 amino acids. Trimming left V 7 bases short and J 0 bases short, with 12 bases between. CDR3 amino acids: CASNDGSANTGELFF. The CDR3 coding sequence is TGTGCCAGCAACGACGGGAGCGCGAACACCGGGGAGCTGTTTTTT.

The chain joins TRBV6-4 to TRBJ1-5, with 9 nucleotides matching TRBD1. This CDR3 region has 17 residues. With 7 bases clipped from V and 6 bases from J, the junction kept 16 bases outside the gene matches. CDR1 and CDR2 from the germline V gene are MRHNA and SNTAGT. The CDR3 DNA reads TGTGCCAGCATCCACCCCCATTACAGGGGGCAGGGTCAGCCCCAGCATTTT. Translation: CASIHPHYRGQGQPQHF.